The 17 T cell receptor beta chains in this list originate from one sample, sequenced in a study of identifying expanded T cells in peripheral blood. Data came from immunoSEQ multiplex PCR; TCRdb stores just in-frame clones and leaves some out. Among around 94,000 clones listed, 70% to 90% were seen once. The sequencing input was blood. The origin of the receptors is a person aged 18-70 years in good health.

The chain carries TRBV5-3 and TRBJ2-5; TRBD2 matches at 10 bases. TRBV5-3 is known as an ORF, though its function is uncertain. This CDR3 region has 17 residues. Unmatched junction bases numbered 12, after V lost 2 bases and J lost 5 bases. CDR3 sequence (DNA): TGTGCCAGAAGCTTTCTGTCTAGCGGGAGTGAGGGGGAGACCCAGTACTTC. Its translation is CARSFLSSGSEGETQYF.

The chain links TRBV10-3 to TRBJ1-5; 7 nucleotides line up with TRBD1. J lost 0 bases, V lost 5 bases, and 4 bases had no gene match. Germline V CDR1 and CDR2: ENHRY, SYGVKD. CDR3 size: 15 residues. The CDR3 is CAISRDSPSNQPQHF. CDR3 sequence (DNA): TGTGCCATCAGTAGGGACAGCCCTAGCAATCAGCCCCAGCATTTT.

The table lists this clone with a count of one. The chain has TRBV6-6 and TRBJ2-5, with D perhaps matching TRBD2 (6 bases). This CDR3 has 16 residues. The V gene lost 5 bases and the J gene lost 4 bases, with 20 bases spanning the gap. The V gene's germline CDR1 is MNHNY and CDR2 SVGAGI (reference sequence). Written as DNA, the CDR3 is TGTGCCAGCAGTCCCCCCGGACGGGGAGGTCGAGAGACCCAGTACTTC. It is translated as CASSPPGRGGRETQYF.

The genes are TRBV7-6 and TRBJ2-2; D ambiguous. This CDR3 spans 13 amino acids. V shed 2 bases and J shed 7 bases, with 8 bases lying between them. Germline V CDR1 and CDR2: SGHVS, FNYEAQ. The CDR3, as DNA: TGTGCCAGCAGCTTACTGGTTGGCGGGGAGCTGTTTTTT. Protein sequence: CASSLLVGGELFF.

CDR3 nucleotides: TGTGCCAGCAGTGAGCTATTCTCTAACTATGGCTACACCTTC. Translated, it gives CASSELFSNYGYTF. This chain connects TRBV25-1 to TRBJ1-2; D call uncertain. V lost 3 bases and J 0 bases, leaving 8 bases between the germline ends. CDR1 is MGHDK, CDR2 SYGVNS, per germline. The CDR3 is 14 residues long.

The rearrangement links TRBV5-4 to TRBJ2-3; no definite D call. Germline loops: CDR1 SGHNT, CDR2 YYREEE (reference sequence). V lost 1 base, J lost 5 bases, and 17 bases lay in between. CDR3 length equals 16 residues. The CDR3 spells CASSLQVLGSRDTQYF. The CDR3 DNA follows: TGTGCCAGCAGCTTGCAGGTGTTAGGATCAAGAGATACGCAGTATTTT.

This chain uses TRBV5-4 with TRBJ2-5; TRBD2 aligns across 9 bases. The CDR3 loop spans 16 amino acids. The germline V gene encodes CDR1 SGHNT and CDR2 YYREEE (reference sequence). V lost 0 bases and J lost 2; bases outside the gene matches: 5. The CDR3 nucleotides are TGTGCCAGCAGCTTGGCAGGGCGGGGGGGTCAAGAGACCCAGTACTTC. As protein: CASSLAGRGGQETQYF.

J is TRBJ2-5 and V is TRBV4-1; D gene unclear. The CDR3 totals 13 residues. Trimming took off 4 bases at V and 2 bases at J, with 8 bases between the two ends. The germline V gene has CDR1 MGHRA and CDR2 YSYEKL. CDR3 amino acids: CASSRWQQETQYF. Here the CDR3 DNA reads TGCGCCAGCAGCCGGTGGCAGCAAGAGACCCAGTACTTC.

The chain is built from TRBV6-5 and TRBJ1-4; D not resolved. Looked up from germline, CDR1 is MNHEY and CDR2 is SVGAGI. The V and J ends lost 2 bases and 7 bases respectively, with 11 bases between them. The CDR3 totals 14 residues. CDR3 protein: CASSYRAEPEKLFF. CDR3 DNA: TGTGCCAGCAGTTACAGAGCTGAGCCTGAAAAACTGTTTTTT.

The chain carries TRBV9 and TRBJ2-3; D not resolved. CDR3 size: 15 residues. Germline-derived CDR1 and CDR2 are SGDLS and YYNGEE. V was shortened by 0 bases and J by 2 bases, with 10 bases between the two germline ends. The CDR3 nucleotides read TGTGCCAGCAGCGTAGACGCCCAATACACAGATACGCAGTATTTT. Protein product: CASSVDAQYTDTQYF. Full variable domain (rest looked up from reference TRBV9 and TRBJ2-3): DSGVTQTPKHLITATGQRVTLRCSPRSGDLSVYWYQQSLDQGLQFLIQYYNGEERAKGNILERFSAQQFPDLHSELNLSSLELGDSALYFCASSVDAQYTDTQYFGPGTRLTVL.

The V gene is TRBV5-1, the J gene TRBJ1-1, with D tentatively TRBD1 (5 bases). V was cut by 4 bases and J by 0 bases, with 13 bases left in between. CDR3 size: 15 residues. Germline V gives CDR1 SGHRS, CDR2 YFSETQ. The chain's CDR3 is CASSDPRQLNTEAFF. The CDR3 DNA is TGCGCCAGCAGCGATCCGCGACAGCTGAACACTGAAGCTTTCTTT.

The V call is TRBV28, the J call TRBJ1-2, with D unclear. Germline CDR1 is MDHEN and CDR2 is SYDVKM. Trimming pared 4 bases from V and 7 bases from J, leaving 7 bases between. This CDR3 contains 11 residues. The CDR3 region is CASSYRGGYTF. The CDR3 DNA reads as TGTGCCAGCAGTTATCGGGGTGGCTACACCTTC.

The V and J genes are TRBV18 and TRBJ2-7; D call uncertain. The CDR3 consists of 14 residues. The V and J ends lost 6 bases and 4 bases respectively, with 16 bases between them. The germline V gene has CDR1 KGHSH and CDR2 LQKENI. In nucleotides, the CDR3 is TGTGCCAGCTCGGAAGGGCCCCGGCGATACGAGCAGTACTTC. Amino acids: CASSEGPRRYEQYF.

The chain combines TRBV2 with TRBJ1-1; 8 positions agree with TRBD1. CDR1 is SNHLY, CDR2 FYNNEI, per germline. V shed 6 bases, J shed 1 base, and the junction held 7 bases outside the gene matches. This CDR3 has 15 amino acids. Here the CDR3 DNA reads TGTGCCAGCAGACCCCGGACAGGGCCGAACACTGAAGCTTTCTTT. Translated, it gives CASRPRTGPNTEAFF.

The rearrangement uses TRBV11-2 and TRBJ2-5, with 7 bases lining up with TRBD1. The CDR3 is 16 amino acids. V dropped 0 bases and J dropped 1; count of bases not matched to a gene: 5. From germline, CDR1 is SGHAT and CDR2 FQNNGV. The CDR3 nucleotides are TGTGCCAGCAGCTTAGAATTGGGACAGATCCAAGAGACCCAGTACTTC. Protein: CASSLELGQIQETQYF.

The chain combines TRBV6-6 with TRBJ2-1; D unresolved. Between the trimmed V and J ends, which lost 4 bases and 4 bases, there was a span of 5 bases. Germline CDR1 is MNHNY and CDR2 is SVGAGI (reference sequence). This CDR3 has 12 amino acids. The CDR3 protein is CASSSAYNEQFF. The CDR3 nucleotides read TGTGCCAGCAGTTCCGCGTACAATGAGCAGTTCTTC.

This rearrangement joins TRBV6-6 to TRBJ1-4; TRBD1 might be the D (6 bases). Trimming removed 6 bases from V and 3 bases from J, with 11 bases in between. CDR1 and CDR2 from the germline V gene are MNHNY and SVGAGI (reference sequence). The CDR3 totals 14 residues. CDR3 nucleotide sequence: TGTGCCAGCAGCCAGGGGTCGGCTAATGAAAAACTGTTTTTT. Amino acid sequence: CASSQGSANEKLFF.